Described below is a single T cell receptor beta chain sequence and its context. Antigen unknown. This record comes from a study of T cells in localized non-small cell lung cancer. Study-wide findings and caveats: The appearance of a median about 62 of the top 100 tumor clones was seen in adjacent lung.

Data came from immunoSEQ multiplex PCR; TCRdb stores just in-frame clones and leaves some out. The table shows roughly 86,000 clones, with roughly 86% occurring only once. The V and J ends lost 2 bases and 2 bases respectively, with 19 bases between them. The CDR3 totals 18 residues. Germline V gene data show CDR1 as LNHDA and CDR2 as SQIVND (reference sequence). Specimen: peripheral blood, collected before any cancer treatment. This TCR was recovered from a man aged 35-75 years with stage I lung adenocarcinoma. The chain combines TRBV19 with TRBJ1-5; no clear D. This CDR3 is CASSILGVAIEGNQPQHF. In DNA, the CDR3 is TGTGCCAGTAGTATACTGGGTGTCGCCATCGAGGGCAATCAGCCCCAGCATTTT.